These T cell receptor beta chains were read from a single sample in a study of blood T cell repertoires in COVID-19. Sequencing used immunoSEQ multiplex PCR; TCRdb keeps in-frame clones, though not all of them. The top ten clones hold around a tenth of a sample with 310,000 or so clones, around nine tenths of them seen once. The sample comprised PBMCs or T cells enriched from blood (not recorded which). The source of these receptors is a woman aged 40-49 years who had recovered from COVID-19. CDR3s include the opening cysteine and the closing phenylalanine or tryptophan. Fields, in order: CDR3 DNA, CDR3 protein, clone size, D gene, V gene, J gene. A D gene is named only where the DNA matches it firmly. Clone size is shown for a subset of rows, as once, few, many or a class of expanded clone.

TGTGCCAGCAGCTCAACAGGGGCGGACACCATATATTTT	CASSSTGADTIYF	once	TRBD1	TRBV11-1	TRBJ1-3
TGTGCCAGCAGTTACTCCCGGACTATCAGGGAGCAGTACTTC	CASSYSRTIREQYF	-	-	TRBV6-5	TRBJ2-7
TGTGCCAGCAGTTTATTGGGCGGCGGGGGGCCCCAGCATTTT	CASSLLGGGGPQHF	once	-	TRBV27	TRBJ1-5
TGTGCCAGTAGTCCGGGACTACAAGAGACCCAGTACTTC	CASSPGLQETQYF	-	TRBD2	TRBV19	TRBJ2-5
TGTGCCAGCAGCCAAGATGGGGATAGCGGGACCACAGATACGCAGTATTTT	CASSQDGDSGTTDTQYF	-	TRBD2	TRBV3-1/TRBV3-2	TRBJ2-3
TGTGCCAGCAGCGTAGGAGGACAGGGAGGCACAGATACGCAGTATTTT	CASSVGGQGGTDTQYF	-	TRBD1	TRBV9	TRBJ2-3
TGTGCCAGCAGCGTAACCCCTTCGACTAGCGGGGGATATACGCAGTATTTT	CASSVTPSTSGGYTQYF	-	TRBD2	TRBV9	TRBJ2-3
TGTGGGGTCGGGGGGGCTGGAAACACCATATATTTT	CGVGGAGNTIYF	-	-	TRBV6-6	TRBJ1-3
TGTGCCAGCAGTTTATCAGGAGGACTTAACTATGGCTACACCTTC	CASSLSGGLNYGYTF	-	-	TRBV27	TRBJ1-2
TGTGCCAGCAGCTTAATCCCGGGTTATGGCTACACCTTC	CASSLIPGYGYTF	-	-	TRBV7-2	TRBJ1-2
TGTGCCAGCAGCTTAGAACGGGTGCCTCAGCCCCAGCATTTT	CASSLERVPQPQHF	-	-	TRBV7-2	TRBJ1-5
TGTGCCAGCAGCGTATCGACTAGCGGGTTCTCCTACGAGCAGTACTTC	CASSVSTSGFSYEQYF	-	TRBD2	TRBV27	TRBJ2-7
TGCGCCAGCGGGGTCACAGGGGACACCTACGAGCAGTACTTC	CASGVTGDTYEQYF	once	TRBD1	TRBV5-1	TRBJ2-7
TGTGCCAGCAGTTTAGGGGCATGGCAGCCCCAGCATTTT	CASSLGAWQPQHF	-	-	TRBV27	TRBJ1-5
TGTGCCAGCAGGGAGGACAGGATGATTAACACTGAAGCTTTCTTT	CASREDRMINTEAFF	-	TRBD1	TRBV25-1	TRBJ1-1
TGTGCCAGCAGCCCCGAACCCTCTAGCGGACCCTACAATGAGCAGTTCTTC	CASSPEPSSGPYNEQFF	once	TRBD2	TRBV7-2	TRBJ2-1
TGTGCCAGCAGTTTCCTCGGGAATGAGCAGTTCTTC	CASSFLGNEQFF	-	-	TRBV27	TRBJ2-1
TGCGCCAGCAGCTACGGACAGGGGGCCAATGAGCAGTTCTTC	CASSYGQGANEQFF	-	TRBD1	TRBV5-1	TRBJ2-1
TGTGCCAGCAGTCCACCTATCGGGACAGGGGGCAATGAGCAGTTCTTC	CASSPPIGTGGNEQFF	-	TRBD1	TRBV27	TRBJ2-1
TGTGCCAGCAGTTTCCTCGGACAGGCCTCTTCCTACGAGCAGTACTTC	CASSFLGQASSYEQYF	-	TRBD1	TRBV28	TRBJ2-7
TGCGCCAGCAGCCAAGATAAGCGGTGGTACTACAATGAGCAGTTCTTC	CASSQDKRWYYNEQFF	-	-	TRBV4-3	TRBJ2-1
TGTGCCAGCAGCCAAGAGCGACAGGCTCAGCCCCAGCATTTT	CASSQERQAQPQHF	-	-	TRBV3-1/TRBV3-2	TRBJ1-5
TGCAGCGTTGAAGAGATCAAGACAGCTATCTTTTATGGCTACACCTTC	CSVEEIKTAIFYGYTF	-	-	TRBV29-1	TRBJ1-2
TGTGCCAGCAGTCCCGGGGGGGGCAGCTCCTACAATGAGCAGTTCTTC	CASSPGGGSSYNEQFF	-	TRBD2	TRBV3-1/TRBV3-2	TRBJ2-1
TGTGCCAGCAGCTTAGCGGCGAACACCGGGGAGCTGTTTTTT	CASSLAANTGELFF	-	-	TRBV7-3	TRBJ2-2
TGTGCCAGCAGCTTCCCCGATATAGCCGCTGAAGCTTTCTTT	CASSFPDIAAEAFF	-	-	TRBV7-9	TRBJ1-1